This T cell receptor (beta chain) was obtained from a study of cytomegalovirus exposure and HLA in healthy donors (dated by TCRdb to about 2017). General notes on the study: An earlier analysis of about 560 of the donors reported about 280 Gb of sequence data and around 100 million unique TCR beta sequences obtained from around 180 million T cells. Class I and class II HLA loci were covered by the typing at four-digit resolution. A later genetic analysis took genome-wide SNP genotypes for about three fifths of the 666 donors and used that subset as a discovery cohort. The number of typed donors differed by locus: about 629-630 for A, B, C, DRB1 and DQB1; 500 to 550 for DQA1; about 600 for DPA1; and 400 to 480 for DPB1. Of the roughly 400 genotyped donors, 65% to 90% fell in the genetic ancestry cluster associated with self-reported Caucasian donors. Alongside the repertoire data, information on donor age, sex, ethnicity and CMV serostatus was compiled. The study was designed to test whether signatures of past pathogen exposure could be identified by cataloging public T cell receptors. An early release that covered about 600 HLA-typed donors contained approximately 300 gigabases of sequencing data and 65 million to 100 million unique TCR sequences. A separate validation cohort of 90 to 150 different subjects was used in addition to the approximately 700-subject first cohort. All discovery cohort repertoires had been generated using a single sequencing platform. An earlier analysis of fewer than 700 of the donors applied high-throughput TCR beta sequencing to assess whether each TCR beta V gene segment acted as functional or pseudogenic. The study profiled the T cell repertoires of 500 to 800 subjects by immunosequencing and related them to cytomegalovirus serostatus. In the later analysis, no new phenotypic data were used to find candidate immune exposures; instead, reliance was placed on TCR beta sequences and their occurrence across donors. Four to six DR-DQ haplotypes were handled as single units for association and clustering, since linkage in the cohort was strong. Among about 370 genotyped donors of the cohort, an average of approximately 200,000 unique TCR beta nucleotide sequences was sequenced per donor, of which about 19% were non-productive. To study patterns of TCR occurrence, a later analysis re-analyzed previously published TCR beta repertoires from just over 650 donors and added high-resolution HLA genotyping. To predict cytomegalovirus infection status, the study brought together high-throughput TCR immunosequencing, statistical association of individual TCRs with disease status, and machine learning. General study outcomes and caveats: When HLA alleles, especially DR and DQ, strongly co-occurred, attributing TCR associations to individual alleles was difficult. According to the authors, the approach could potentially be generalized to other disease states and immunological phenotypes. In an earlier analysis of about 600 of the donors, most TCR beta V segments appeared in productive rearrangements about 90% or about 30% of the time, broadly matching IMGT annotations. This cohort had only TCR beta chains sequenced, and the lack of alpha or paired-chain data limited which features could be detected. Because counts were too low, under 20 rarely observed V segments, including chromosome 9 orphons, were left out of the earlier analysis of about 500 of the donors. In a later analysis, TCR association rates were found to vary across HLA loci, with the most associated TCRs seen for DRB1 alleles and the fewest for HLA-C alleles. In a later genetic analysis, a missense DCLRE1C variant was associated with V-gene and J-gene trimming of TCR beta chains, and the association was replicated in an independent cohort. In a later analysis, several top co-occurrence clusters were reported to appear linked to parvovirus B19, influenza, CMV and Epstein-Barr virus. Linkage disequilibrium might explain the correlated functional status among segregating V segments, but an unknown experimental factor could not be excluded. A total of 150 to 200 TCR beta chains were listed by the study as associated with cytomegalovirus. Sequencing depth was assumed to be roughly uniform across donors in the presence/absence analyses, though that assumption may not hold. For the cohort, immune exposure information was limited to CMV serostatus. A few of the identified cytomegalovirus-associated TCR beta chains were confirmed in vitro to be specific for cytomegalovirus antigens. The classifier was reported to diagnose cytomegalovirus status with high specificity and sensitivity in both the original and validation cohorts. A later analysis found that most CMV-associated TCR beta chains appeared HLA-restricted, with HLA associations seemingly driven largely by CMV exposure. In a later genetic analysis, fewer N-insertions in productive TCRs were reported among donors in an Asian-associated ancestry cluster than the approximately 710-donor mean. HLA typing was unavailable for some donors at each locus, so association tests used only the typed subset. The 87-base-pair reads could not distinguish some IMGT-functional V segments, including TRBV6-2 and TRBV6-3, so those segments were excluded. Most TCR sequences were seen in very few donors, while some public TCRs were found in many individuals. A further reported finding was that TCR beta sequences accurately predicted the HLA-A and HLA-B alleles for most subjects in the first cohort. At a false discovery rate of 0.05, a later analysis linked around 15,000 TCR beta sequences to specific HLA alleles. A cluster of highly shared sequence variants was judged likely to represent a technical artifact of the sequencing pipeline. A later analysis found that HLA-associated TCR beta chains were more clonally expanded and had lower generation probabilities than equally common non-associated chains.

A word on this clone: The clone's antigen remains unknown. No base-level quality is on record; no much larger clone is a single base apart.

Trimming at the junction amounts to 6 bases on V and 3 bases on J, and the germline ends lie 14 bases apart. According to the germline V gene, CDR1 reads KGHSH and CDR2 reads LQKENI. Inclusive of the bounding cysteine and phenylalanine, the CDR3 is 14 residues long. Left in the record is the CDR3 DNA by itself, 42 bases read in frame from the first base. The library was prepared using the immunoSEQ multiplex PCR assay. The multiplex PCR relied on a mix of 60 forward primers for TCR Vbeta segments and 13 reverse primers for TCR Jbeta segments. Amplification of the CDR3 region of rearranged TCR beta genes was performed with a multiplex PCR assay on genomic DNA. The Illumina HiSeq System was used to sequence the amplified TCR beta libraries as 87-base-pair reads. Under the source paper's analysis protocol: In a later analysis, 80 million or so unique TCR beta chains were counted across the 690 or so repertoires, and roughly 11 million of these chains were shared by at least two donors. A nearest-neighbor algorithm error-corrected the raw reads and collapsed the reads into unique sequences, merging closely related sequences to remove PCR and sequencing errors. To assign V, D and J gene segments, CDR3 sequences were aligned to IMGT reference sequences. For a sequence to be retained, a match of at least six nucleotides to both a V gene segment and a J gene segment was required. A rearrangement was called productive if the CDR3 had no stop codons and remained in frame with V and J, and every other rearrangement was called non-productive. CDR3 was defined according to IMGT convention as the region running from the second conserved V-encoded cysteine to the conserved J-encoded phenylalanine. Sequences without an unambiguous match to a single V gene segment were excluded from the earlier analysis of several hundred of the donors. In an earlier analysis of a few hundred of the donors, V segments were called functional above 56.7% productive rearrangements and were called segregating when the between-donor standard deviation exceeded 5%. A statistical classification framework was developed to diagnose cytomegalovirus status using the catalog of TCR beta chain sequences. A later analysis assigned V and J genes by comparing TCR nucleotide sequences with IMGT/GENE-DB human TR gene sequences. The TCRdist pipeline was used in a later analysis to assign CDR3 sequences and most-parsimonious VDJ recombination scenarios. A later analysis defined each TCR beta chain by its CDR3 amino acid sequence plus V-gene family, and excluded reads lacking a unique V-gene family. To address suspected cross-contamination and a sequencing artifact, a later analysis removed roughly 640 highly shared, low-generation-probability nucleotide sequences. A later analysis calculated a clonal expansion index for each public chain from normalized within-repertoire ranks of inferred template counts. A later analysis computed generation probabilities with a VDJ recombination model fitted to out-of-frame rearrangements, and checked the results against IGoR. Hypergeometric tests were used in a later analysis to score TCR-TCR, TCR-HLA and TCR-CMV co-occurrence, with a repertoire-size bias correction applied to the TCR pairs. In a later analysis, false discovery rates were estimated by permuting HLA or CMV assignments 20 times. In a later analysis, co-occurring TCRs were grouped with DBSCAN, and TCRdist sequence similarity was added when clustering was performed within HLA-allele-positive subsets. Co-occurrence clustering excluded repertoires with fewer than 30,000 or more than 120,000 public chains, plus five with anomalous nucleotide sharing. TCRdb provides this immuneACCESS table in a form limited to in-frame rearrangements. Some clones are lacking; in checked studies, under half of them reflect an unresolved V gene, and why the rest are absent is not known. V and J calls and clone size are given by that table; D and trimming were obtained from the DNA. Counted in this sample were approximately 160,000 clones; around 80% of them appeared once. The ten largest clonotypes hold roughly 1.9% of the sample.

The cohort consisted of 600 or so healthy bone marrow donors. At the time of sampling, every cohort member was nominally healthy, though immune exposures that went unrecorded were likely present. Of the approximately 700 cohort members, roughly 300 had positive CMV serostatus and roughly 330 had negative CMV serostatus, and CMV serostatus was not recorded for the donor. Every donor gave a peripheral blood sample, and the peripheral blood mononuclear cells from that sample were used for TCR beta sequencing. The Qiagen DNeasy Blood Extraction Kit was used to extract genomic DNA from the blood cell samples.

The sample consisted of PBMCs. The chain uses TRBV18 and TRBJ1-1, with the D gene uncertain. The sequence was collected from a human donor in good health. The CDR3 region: CASSPAEGHTEAFF. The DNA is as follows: TGTGCCAGCTCCCCGGCGGAGGGTCACACTGAAGCTTTCTTT. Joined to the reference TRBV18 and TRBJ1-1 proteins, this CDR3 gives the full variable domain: NAGVMQNPRHLVRRRGQEARLRCSPMKGHSHVYWYRQLPEEGLKFMVYLQKENIIDESGMPKERFSAEFPKEGPSILRIQQVVRGDSAAYFCASSPAEGHTEAFFGQGTRLTVV.